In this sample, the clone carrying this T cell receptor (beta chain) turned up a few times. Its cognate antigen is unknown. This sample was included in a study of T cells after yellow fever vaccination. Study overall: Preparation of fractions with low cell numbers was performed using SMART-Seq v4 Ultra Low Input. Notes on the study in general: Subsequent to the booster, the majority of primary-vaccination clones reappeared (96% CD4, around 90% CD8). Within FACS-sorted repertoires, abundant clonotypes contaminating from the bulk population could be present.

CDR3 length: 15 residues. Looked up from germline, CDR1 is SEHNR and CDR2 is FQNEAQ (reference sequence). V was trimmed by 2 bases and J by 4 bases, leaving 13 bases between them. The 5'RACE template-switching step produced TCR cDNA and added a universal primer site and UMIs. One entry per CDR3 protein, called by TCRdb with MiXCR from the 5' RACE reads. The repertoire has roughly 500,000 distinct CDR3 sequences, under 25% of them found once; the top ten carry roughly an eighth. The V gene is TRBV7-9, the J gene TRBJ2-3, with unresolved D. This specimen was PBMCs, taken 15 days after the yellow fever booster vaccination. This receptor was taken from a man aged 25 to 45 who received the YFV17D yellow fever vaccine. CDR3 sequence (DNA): TGTGCCAGCAGCTTATCCCTTCAACCGCCAGATACGCAGTATTTT. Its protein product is CASSLSLQPPDTQYF.